The clone carrying this TCR beta chain was observed many times. The antigen is unknown. This specimen belongs to a study of blood T cells in healthy people across ages. Then a second PCR, running about 6 to 11 cycles, was carried out with a sample-barcoded 5' primer and a J-beta primer mix. TCRdb reanalysed the 5' RACE reads using MiXCR and keeps one entry per CDR3 protein. The sample gives 650,000 to 1,000,000 distinct CDR3 sequences, around 36% of which show up once; approximately 13% is in the top ten. Study results and limitations: No one knew whether donors had CMV, which possibly confounded expanded clonotype changes.

CDR1 is SGHRS, CDR2 YFSETQ, per germline. The CDR3 spans 12 residues. Trimming took off 7 bases at V and 3 bases at J, with 10 bases between the two ends. Sequencing was carried out using blood. This sequence originates from a man younger than 35 in good health. This rearrangement joins TRBV5-1 to TRBJ1-2; a weak D match, TRBD1 (6 bases). In nucleotides, the CDR3 is TGCGCCAGCTCAGGGGATCACTATGGCTACACCTTC. This sequence encodes CASSGDHYGYTF.